These 3 T cell receptor beta chains share one sample of origin, sequenced in a study of shared clonotypes between healthy human individuals. Here immunoSEQ multiplex PCR was the method, and the copy in TCRdb shows in-frame clones only, minus some. This table holds millions of clones, over 85% found once. Source material: naive CD4+ T cells sorted from blood. The subset denotes: CD45RA+ positively selected. All receptors come from a man younger than 30 in good health.

The V gene is TRBV5-4, the J gene TRBJ2-5, with 9 bases identical to TRBD2. This CDR3 region has 19 residues. Looked up from germline, CDR1 is SGHNT and CDR2 is YYREEE (reference sequence). With 2 bases clipped from V and 3 bases from J, the junction kept 17 bases outside the gene matches. CDR3 amino acids: CASSLIPSGKTRSEETQYF. In DNA form, the CDR3 reads TGTGCCAGCAGCTTAATCCCTAGCGGGAAAACAAGATCGGAAGAGACCCAGTACTTC.

V usage is TRBV7-9 and J usage is TRBJ1-2; unclear D gene. The V gene's germline CDR1 is SEHNR and CDR2 FQNEAQ (reference sequence). The CDR3 covers 11 residues. V dropped 5 bases and J dropped 9 bases, with 10 bases sitting between them. The CDR3 sequence is CASSHSDRYTF. In nucleotides, the CDR3 is TGTGCCAGCAGCCACTCGGATCGCTACACCTTC.

V and J are TRBV30 and TRBJ1-5, with D unresolved. Germline V gene lookup returns CDR1 GTSNPN and CDR2 SVGIG (reference sequence). The CDR3 is 14 residues long. Trimming removed 0 bases at V and 6 bases at J, with 12 bases between. CDR3 nucleotide sequence: TGTGCCTGGAGTGTAGGCGGGAACGGTCAGCCCCAGCATTTT. This gives the protein CAWSVGGNGQPQHF.